This TCR beta chain was captured in a study of blood T cell repertoires in COVID-19. As for the study in general: The origin of the acute and convalescent COVID-19 samples was the United States, Italy and Spain.

Adults between roughly 18 and 89 years of age took part from about two dozen US areas. Categorization into cohorts depended on clinical history that participants reported. Recovered status applied to Cohort 3 donors who had two consecutive negative PCRs. It also applied to those with clearance or with symptom resolution. CDR3 length: 12 amino acids. Germline V gene lookup returns CDR1 SQVTM and CDR2 ANQGSEA. Trimming removed 8 bases at V and 7 bases at J, with 17 bases between. Sequencing used immunoSEQ multiplex PCR; TCRdb keeps in-frame clones, though not all of them. Of 330,000 or so clones listed, more than 90% are singletons.

Sequencing used PBMCs or T cells enriched from blood (not recorded which). The chain is built from TRBV29-1 and TRBJ1-2; D gene uncertain. The source of this sequence is a woman under 40 who had recovered from COVID-19. CDR3 amino acids: CSQRNIGGGYTF. The CDR3, as DNA: TGCAGCCAAAGAAACATCGGCGGTGGCTACACCTTC.